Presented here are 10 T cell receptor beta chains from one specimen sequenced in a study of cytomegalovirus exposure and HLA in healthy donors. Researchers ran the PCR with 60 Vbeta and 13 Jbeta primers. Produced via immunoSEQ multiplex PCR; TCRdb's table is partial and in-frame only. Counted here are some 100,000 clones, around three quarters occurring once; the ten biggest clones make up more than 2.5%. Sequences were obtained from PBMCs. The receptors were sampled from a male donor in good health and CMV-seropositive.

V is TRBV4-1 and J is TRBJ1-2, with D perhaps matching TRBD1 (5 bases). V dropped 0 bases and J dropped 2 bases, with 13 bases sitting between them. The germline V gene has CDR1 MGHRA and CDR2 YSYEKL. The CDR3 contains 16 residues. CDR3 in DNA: TGCGCCAGCAGCCAAGATGCGGCAGGGAAAAACTATGGCTACACCTTC. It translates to CASSQDAAGKNYGYTF.

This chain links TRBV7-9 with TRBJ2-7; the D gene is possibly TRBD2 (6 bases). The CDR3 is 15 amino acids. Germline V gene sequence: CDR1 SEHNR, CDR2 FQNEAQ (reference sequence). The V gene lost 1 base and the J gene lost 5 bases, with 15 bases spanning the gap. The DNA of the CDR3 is TGTGCCAGCAGCTTAGTGCTCGGGGGAGGCCACGAGCAGTACTTC. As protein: CASSLVLGGGHEQYF. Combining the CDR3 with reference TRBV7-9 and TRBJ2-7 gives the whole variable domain DTGVSQNPRHKITKRGQNVTFRCDPISEHNRLYWYRQTLGQGPEFLTYFQNEAQLEKSRLLSDRFSAERPKGSFSTLEIQRTEQGDSAMYLCASSLVLGGGHEQYFGPGTRLTVT.

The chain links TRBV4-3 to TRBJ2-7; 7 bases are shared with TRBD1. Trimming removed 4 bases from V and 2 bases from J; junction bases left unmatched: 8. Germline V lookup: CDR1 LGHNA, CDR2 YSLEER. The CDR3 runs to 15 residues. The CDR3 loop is CASSLNLGTAYEQYF. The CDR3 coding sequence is TGCGCCAGCAGCCTCAACCTCGGGACAGCCTACGAGCAGTACTTC.

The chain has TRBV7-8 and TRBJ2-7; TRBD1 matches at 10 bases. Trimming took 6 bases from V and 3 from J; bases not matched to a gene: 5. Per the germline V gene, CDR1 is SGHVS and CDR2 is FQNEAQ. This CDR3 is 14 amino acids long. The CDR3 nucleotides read TGTGCCAGCAGTACCGGGACAGGGGTCTACGAGCAGTACTTC. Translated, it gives CASSTGTGVYEQYF.

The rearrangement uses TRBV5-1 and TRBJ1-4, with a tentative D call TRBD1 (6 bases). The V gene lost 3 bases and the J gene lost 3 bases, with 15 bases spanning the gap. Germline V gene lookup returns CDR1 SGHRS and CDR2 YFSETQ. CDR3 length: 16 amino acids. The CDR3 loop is CASSSDSPGANEKLFF. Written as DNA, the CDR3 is TGCGCCAGCAGCTCGGACAGCCCAGGAGCTAATGAAAAACTGTTTTTT.

The CDR3 coding sequence is TGTGCCAGCAGTCCGGGACAAGCTAACTATGGCTACACCTTC. This codes for CASSPGQANYGYTF. The gene calls are TRBV6-4 and TRBJ1-2; D possibly corresponds to TRBD1 (6 bases). The germline V gene encodes CDR1 MRHNA and CDR2 SNTAGT. V lost 5 bases, J lost 0 bases, and 10 bases lay in between. The CDR3 loop spans 14 amino acids.

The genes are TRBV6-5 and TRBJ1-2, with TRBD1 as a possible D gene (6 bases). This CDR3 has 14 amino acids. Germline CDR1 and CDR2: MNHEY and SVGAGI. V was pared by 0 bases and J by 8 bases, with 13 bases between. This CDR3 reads CASSYSGQPRGYTF. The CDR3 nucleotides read TGTGCCAGCAGTTACTCCGGACAGCCTAGGGGCTACACCTTC.

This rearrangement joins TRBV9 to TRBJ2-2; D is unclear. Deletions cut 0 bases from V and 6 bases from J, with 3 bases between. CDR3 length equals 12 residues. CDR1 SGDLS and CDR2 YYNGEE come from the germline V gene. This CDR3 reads CASSVAAGELFF. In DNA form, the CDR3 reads TGTGCCAGCAGCGTAGCGGCCGGGGAGCTGTTTTTT.

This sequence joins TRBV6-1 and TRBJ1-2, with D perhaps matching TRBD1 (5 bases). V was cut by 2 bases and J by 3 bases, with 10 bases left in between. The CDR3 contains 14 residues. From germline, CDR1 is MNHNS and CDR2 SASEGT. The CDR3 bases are TGTGCCAGCAGTGAATTGGCAGGGTACTATGGCTACACCTTC. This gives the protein CASSELAGYYGYTF.

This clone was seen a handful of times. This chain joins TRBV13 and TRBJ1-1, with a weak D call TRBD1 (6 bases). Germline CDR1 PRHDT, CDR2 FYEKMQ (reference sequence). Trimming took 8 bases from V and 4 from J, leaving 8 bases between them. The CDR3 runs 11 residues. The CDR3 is CASRGATEAFF. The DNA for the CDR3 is TGTGCCAGCCGGGGGGCCACTGAAGCTTTCTTT.